This TCR beta chain was found in a study of radiation and T cells in renal cell carcinoma. The sample's treatment: 15 Gy SBRT to primary tumor, nephrectomy 4 weeks later. The data were produced by immunoSEQ multiplex PCR, yet TCRdb's version contains in-frame clones alone and is incomplete. The sample carries approximately 18,000 clones, around 63% recorded once. Turning to this clone: Its specificity is unknown.

In germline, CDR1 is SGHKS, CDR2 YYEKEE (reference sequence). The CDR3 loop spans 13 amino acids. Deletions cut 5 bases from V and 0 bases from J, with 8 bases between. Study-wide findings and caveats: Intratumoral heterogeneity was not captured in these roughly 0.98 g regions.

The sequencing used tumor tissue, collected from a patient whose treatment included radiotherapy and nephrectomy. This TCR derives from a woman aged 70-85 years with renal cell carcinoma. This chain links TRBV5-5 with TRBJ1-1, with D possibly TRBD1 on 5 matching bases. In DNA, the CDR3 is TGTGCCAGCAGGACAGACTTGAACACTGAAGCTTTCTTT. It yields the protein CASRTDLNTEAFF.